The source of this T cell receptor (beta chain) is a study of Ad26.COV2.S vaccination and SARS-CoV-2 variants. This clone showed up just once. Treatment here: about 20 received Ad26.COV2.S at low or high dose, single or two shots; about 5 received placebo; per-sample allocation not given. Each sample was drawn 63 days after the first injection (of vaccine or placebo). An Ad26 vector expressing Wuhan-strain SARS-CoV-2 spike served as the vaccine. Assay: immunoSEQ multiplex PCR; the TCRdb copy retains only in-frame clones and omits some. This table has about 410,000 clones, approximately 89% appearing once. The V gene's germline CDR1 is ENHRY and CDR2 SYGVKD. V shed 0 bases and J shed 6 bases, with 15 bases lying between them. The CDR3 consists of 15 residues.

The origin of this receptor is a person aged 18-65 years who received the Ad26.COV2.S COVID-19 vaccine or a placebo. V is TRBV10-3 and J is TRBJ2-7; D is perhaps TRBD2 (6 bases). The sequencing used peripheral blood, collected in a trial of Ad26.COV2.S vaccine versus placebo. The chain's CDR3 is CAISESGGKLAEQYF. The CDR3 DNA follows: TGTGCCATCAGTGAGTCGGGCGGGAAACTGGCCGAGCAGTACTTC.